The rows below give T cell receptor beta chains drawn from one sample of a study of CD8 T cells in Susac syndrome. TCRdb itself ran the immunoSEQ multiplex PCR reads through MiXCR, one entry per CDR3 protein. The data contain about 140,000 distinct CDR3 sequences, approximately 95% of them singletons. The sequenced sample consisted of CD8+ T cells from PBMCs. These TCRs come from a human donor in good health. The CDR3 runs from the conserved cysteine through the conserved F or W. D genes are given only for firm matches. Size is stated for part of the rows, as once, few or many counts, or as a class when the clone is expanded.

v_gene	j_gene	d_gene	abundance	len	CDR3aa	CDR3nt
TRBV25-1	TRBJ2-5	TRBD1	NA	14	CASKGTGLRETQYF	TGTGCCAGCAAGGGGACAGGCCTCCGGGAGACCCAGTACTTC
TRBV29-1	TRBJ1-1	NA	NA	12	CSVENRVAEAFF	TGCAGCGTTGAAAATCGGGTGGCTGAAGCTTTCTTT
TRBV27	TRBJ2-7	NA	NA	17	CASSLAPTGTRSSEQYF	TGTGCCAGCAGTTTAGCCCCGACAGGAACCAGATCCTCAGAGCAGTACTTC
TRBV13	TRBJ2-1	TRBD2	once	16	CASSPRGGRGYNEQFF	TGTGCCAGCAGCCCAAGGGGCGGGAGAGGCTACAATGAGCAGTTCTTC
TRBV6-2/TRBV6-3	TRBJ2-5	TRBD2	NA	14	CASTPGGVRETQYF	TGTGCCAGCACCCCCGGGGGGGTCCGGGAGACCCAGTACTTC
TRBV25-1	TRBJ2-7	TRBD2	NA	14	CASSGWTSEYEQYF	TGTGCCAGCAGTGGTTGGACTAGCGAGTACGAGCAGTACTTC
TRBV20-1	TRBJ2-4	NA	NA	16	CSTELRDAHGDNIQYF	TGCAGTACGGAACTCCGGGACGCCCACGGGGATAACATTCAGTACTTC
TRBV5-1	TRBJ2-1	NA	NA	11	CASGSGSEQFF	TGCGCCAGCGGCAGCGGTAGTGAGCAGTTCTTC
TRBV3-1	TRBJ1-4	TRBD1	NA	17	CASSQFLYGTGNEKLFF	TGTGCCAGCAGCCAATTTCTTTACGGGACAGGGAATGAAAAACTGTTTTTT
TRBV3-1	TRBJ2-3	TRBD2	once	16	CASSQGGRAVSDTQYF	TGTGCCAGCAGCCAAGGAGGGAGGGCCGTTTCAGATACGCAGTATTTT
TRBV20-1	TRBJ2-3	TRBD1	NA	12	CSAGTDTDTQYF	TGCAGTGCCGGGACAGACACAGATACGCAGTATTTT
TRBV6-4	TRBJ1-2	NA	NA	12	CASSDSSYGYTF	TGTGCCAGCAGTGACTCGTCCTATGGCTACACCTTC
TRBV30	TRBJ1-2	NA	NA	13	CAWRTVSGYGYTF	TGTGCCTGGAGAACCGTTTCGGGGTATGGCTACACCTTC
TRBV7-2	TRBJ2-7	NA	NA	12	CASSFRDLEQYF	TGTGCCAGCAGCTTCCGGGATCTCGAGCAGTACTTC
TRBV5-6	TRBJ1-1	NA	NA	13	CASSSSKDTEAFF	TGTGCCAGCAGCTCCAGTAAAGACACTGAAGCTTTCTTT
TRBV20-1	TRBJ2-7	NA	NA	17	CSARGIFSRASSYEQYF	TGCAGTGCTAGAGGGATTTTTTCTCGGGCGAGCTCCTACGAGCAGTACTTC
TRBV7-9	TRBJ2-6	NA	NA	16	CASRRGALTGANVLTF	TGTGCCAGCCGTCGAGGAGCGTTGACTGGGGCCAACGTCCTGACTTTC
TRBV28	TRBJ1-5	TRBD1	NA	14	CASSPRGPPLPQHF	TGTGCCAGCAGTCCCAGGGGGCCCCCTCTGCCCCAGCATTTT
TRBV27	TRBJ1-1	TRBD1	NA	12	CASRTGSTEAFF	TGTGCCAGCAGGACAGGGTCCACTGAAGCTTTCTTT
TRBV29-1	TRBJ2-1	NA	NA	13	CSAWGWGYNEQFF	TGCAGCGCATGGGGGTGGGGATACAATGAGCAGTTCTTC
TRBV3-1	TRBJ2-3	NA	NA	16	CASSQIFGRGEDTQYF	TGTGCCAGCAGCCAAATCTTCGGGCGTGGTGAAGATACGCAGTATTTT
TRBV4-3	TRBJ1-1	TRBD1	once	16	CASSQGTGQLSVEAFF	TGCGCCAGCAGCCAAGGAACGGGACAGCTAAGCGTGGAAGCTTTCTTT
TRBV4-2	TRBJ2-1	NA	NA	12	CASSQGANEQFF	TGTGCCAGCAGCCAGGGGGCCAATGAGCAGTTCTTC
TRBV24-1	TRBJ2-1	TRBD2	NA	14	CATSENGLAEEQFF	TGTGCCACCAGTGAGAACGGACTAGCGGAGGAGCAGTTCTTC
TRBV19	TRBJ1-5	NA	NA	15	CASTWSFYGNQPQHF	TGTGCCAGTACATGGTCATTTTATGGAAATCAGCCCCAGCATTTT
TRBV14	TRBJ2-3	NA	NA	14	CASSQVYFGDTQYF	TGTGCCAGCAGCCAAGTCTACTTCGGGGATACGCAGTATTTT
TRBV4-3	TRBJ2-7	NA	few	13	CASSQDLAYEQYF	TGCGCCAGCAGCCAAGATTTGGCCTACGAGCAGTACTTC
TRBV20-1	TRBJ2-1	TRBD1	NA	15	CSASGGQGVYNEQFF	TGCAGTGCTAGTGGTGGACAGGGGGTCTACAATGAGCAGTTCTTC
TRBV11-2	TRBJ2-1	NA	NA	10	CASSQHEQFF	TGTGCCAGCAGCCAGCATGAGCAGTTCTTC
TRBV27	TRBJ2-6	NA	NA	13	CASSGPGANVLTF	TGTGCCAGCTCGGGGCCTGGGGCCAACGTCCTGACTTTC
TRBV12-3/TRBV12-4	TRBJ2-7	NA	few	13	CASSLDDSYEQYF	TGTGCCAGCAGTTTAGACGACAGCTACGAGCAGTACTTC
TRBV7-9	TRBJ1-3	NA	NA	14	CASSRRPSGNTIYF	TGTGCCAGCAGCCGACGGCCCTCTGGAAACACCATATATTTT
TRBV9	TRBJ2-1	TRBD2	NA	13	CASSVGLAGRQFF	TGTGCCAGCAGCGTAGGGCTAGCGGGACGTCAGTTCTTC
TRBV28	TRBJ2-7	NA	NA	14	CASSWPGMSVEQYF	TGTGCCAGCAGTTGGCCGGGTATGAGTGTCGAGCAGTACTTC
TRBV7-3	TRBJ2-1	NA	NA	13	CASSPTGRGEQFF	TGTGCCAGCAGCCCCACCGGACGGGGAGAGCAGTTCTTC
TRBV27	TRBJ2-1	TRBD2	NA	17	CASSLAPSGSSGNEQFF	TGTGCCAGCAGTTTAGCTCCTAGCGGGAGTTCCGGCAATGAGCAGTTCTTC
TRBV4-3	TRBJ2-7	TRBD1	NA	15	CASSYGQGGSYEQYF	TGCGCCAGCAGCTACGGACAGGGTGGGTCCTACGAGCAGTACTTC
TRBV11-2	TRBJ2-7	TRBD2	NA	15	CASSLSGGSSYEQYF	TGTGCCAGCAGCTTATCTGGCGGGAGCTCCTACGAGCAGTACTTC
TRBV7-8	TRBJ2-1	NA	NA	15	CASGGAGGTYNEQFF	TGTGCCAGCGGTGGGGCGGGCGGAACCTACAATGAGCAGTTCTTC
TRBV27	TRBJ2-7	TRBD2	NA	14	CASSLAASGIEQYF	TGTGCCAGCAGTTTGGCGGCTAGCGGGATCGAGCAGTACTTC
TRBV27	TRBJ2-1	TRBD2	NA	15	CASSPRTSGDNEQFF	TGTGCCAGCAGTCCAAGGACTAGCGGCGACAATGAGCAGTTCTTC
TRBV7-9	TRBJ2-3	NA	NA	14	CASRPSDSTDTQYF	TGTGCCAGCAGACCTAGCGATAGCACAGATACGCAGTATTTT
TRBV18	TRBJ1-1	NA	few	12	CASSSGGAEAFF	TGTGCCAGCTCGTCGGGTGGCGCTGAAGCTTTCTTT